Below, 31 T cell receptor beta chains from the same sample are listed, as sequenced in a study of blood T cell repertoires in COVID-19. Profiling relied on immunoSEQ multiplex PCR, and the TCRdb table lists in-frame clones only, not all of them. The data show 140,000 to 150,000 clones, around nine tenths seen once. The sequencing input was peripheral blood. These receptor sequences come from a man between 60 and 70 years old with active or convalescent COVID-19.

The sample holds a few counts of this clone. V and J are TRBV21-1 and TRBJ1-4; the D call in the table, TRBD1, was not verified against the DNA. TRBV21-1 is an annotated pseudogene. The CDR3 is 15 residues long. DNA for the CDR3: TGTGCCAGCAGCGGCAGAACCCGAAGTAATGAAAAACTGTTTTTT. It yields the protein CASSGRTRSNEKLFF.

The chain combines TRBV9 with TRBJ2-2, with 7 bases matching TRBD1. The V gene's germline CDR1 is SGDLS and CDR2 YYNGEE. The trim removed 3 bases at V and 0 bases at J, leaving 2 bases unmatched. This CDR3 comprises 15 residues. The CDR3 region is CASSAGTANTGELFF. Written as DNA, the CDR3 is TGTGCCAGCAGCGCCGGGACAGCGAACACCGGGGAGCTGTTTTTT.

The chain combines TRBV9 with TRBJ2-1; 11 nucleotides align to TRBD2. V shed 4 bases and J 7 bases; nucleotides not matched to a gene: 7. There are 15 residues in the CDR3. CDR1 is SGDLS, CDR2 YYNGEE, per germline. CDR3: CASSTLAGEGNEQFF. The CDR3 nucleotides read TGTGCCAGCAGCACACTAGCGGGAGAAGGAAATGAGCAGTTCTTC. Using reference TRBV9 and TRBJ2-1 for the parts outside the CDR3, the full variable domain is DSGVTQTPKHLITATGQRVTLRCSPRSGDLSVYWYQQSLDQGLQFLIQYYNGEERAKGNILERFSAQQFPDLHSELNLSSLELGDSALYFCASSTLAGEGNEQFFGPGTRLTVL.

This chain uses TRBV6-5 with TRBJ1-1; TRBD1 might be the D (5 bases). Germline V gives CDR1 MNHEY, CDR2 SVGAGI. V was clipped by 5 bases and J by 0 bases, with 10 bases between them. The CDR3 runs 14 residues. CDR3 sequence: CASSRQRMNTEAFF. DNA of the CDR3: TGTGCCAGCAGTCGACAGAGAATGAACACTGAAGCTTTCTTT.

The J gene is TRBJ1-1, the V gene TRBV5-1; possible D gene TRBD1, 5 bases. CDR3 length equals 15 residues. V shed 2 bases and J shed 1 base, with 12 bases lying between them. Looked up from germline, CDR1 is SGHRS and CDR2 is YFSETQ. This CDR3 is CASSFGGVANTEAFF. In DNA form, the CDR3 reads TGCGCCAGCAGCTTTGGGGGGGTGGCGAACACTGAAGCTTTCTTT.

The genes are TRBV28 and TRBJ1-5; D not resolved. Per germline, CDR1 MDHEN and CDR2 SYDVKM. The CDR3 contains 13 residues. The V end lost 1 base, the J end lost 7 bases, and 8 bases lay between the germline ends. CDR3 bases: TGTGCCAGCAGTTTATCATCTGGCCAGCCCCAGCATTTT. Its translation is CASSLSSGQPQHF.

This clone was recorded a few times. V and J are TRBV5-1 and TRBJ2-1, with TRBD1 matching 10 bases. V trimming: 4 bases; J trimming: 6 bases; junction bases outside the gene matches: 4. CDR3 length equals 14 residues. Germline V gene lookup returns CDR1 SGHRS and CDR2 YFSETQ. The CDR3 is CASSQGQGGNEQFF. The CDR3 nucleotides read TGCGCCAGCAGCCAAGGACAGGGGGGCAATGAGCAGTTCTTC.

Here the CDR3 reads CASSFSPSGYEQYF. The CDR3 DNA reads TGTGCCAGCAGCTTTTCCCCTAGCGGCTACGAGCAGTACTTC. The rearrangement joins TRBV7-8 to TRBJ2-7, with TRBD2 matching over 7 bases. The V gene's germline CDR1 is SGHVS and CDR2 FQNEAQ. This CDR3 has 14 residues. V shed 3 bases, J shed 3 bases, and the junction held 5 bases outside the gene matches. The entire variable domain, with the rest obtained from reference TRBV7-8 and TRBJ2-7, is as follows: GAGVSQSPRYKVAKRGQDVALRCDPISGHVSLFWYQQALGQGPEFLTYFQNEAQLDKSGLPSDRFFAERPEGSVSTLKIQRTQQEDSAVYLCASSFSPSGYEQYFGPGTRLTVT.

The CDR3 nucleotides are TGTGCCAGCAGCTCCCGACAGGGTTTAGAAGAGACCCAGTACTTC. It translates to CASSSRQGLEETQYF. The chain is built from TRBV21-1 and TRBJ2-5; the tabulated D call, TRBD1, remains unverified against the DNA. TRBV21-1 is a pseudogene. This CDR3 comprises 15 residues.

The sample holds a few counts of this clone. V and J are TRBV28 and TRBJ2-3, with 11 bases matching TRBD2. Looked up from germline, CDR1 is MDHEN and CDR2 is SYDVKM. The CDR3 is made up of 23 amino acids. Trimming took 4 bases from V and 6 from J; bases not matched to a gene: 30. CDR3 sequence (DNA): TGTGCCAGCAGTTCCCTACTAGCGGGAGTTCATCTCAACGGGGCTCGTCAAGAGGATACGCAGTATTTT. Translating gives CASSSLLAGVHLNGARQEDTQYF.

V usage is TRBV6-5 and J usage is TRBJ1-1, with TRBD1 identical over 7 bases. The CDR3 loop spans 13 amino acids. J gave up 2 bases and V 6 bases, and 3 bases lay outside the gene matches. CDR1 and CDR2 (germline): MNHEY, SVGAGI. The CDR3 DNA reads TGTGCCAGCAGCCGACAGGGTAACACTGAAGCTTTCTTT. Its translation: CASSRQGNTEAFF.

This rearrangement joins TRBV19 to TRBJ2-7; the D gene is possibly TRBD1 (6 bases). The CDR3 has 15 residues. The germline V gene has CDR1 LNHDA and CDR2 SQIVND (reference sequence). V was trimmed by 6 bases and J by 2 bases, leaving 17 bases between them. The DNA of the CDR3 is TGTGCCAGTAGCCCTTACAGGGATACAACCTACGAGCAGTACTTC. It translates to CASSPYRDTTYEQYF.

J is TRBJ1-1 and V is TRBV5-1; TRBD1 might be the D (5 bases). V was clipped by 0 bases and J by 1 base, with 10 bases between them. The CDR3 runs 15 residues. CDR1 SGHRS and CDR2 YFSETQ come from the germline V gene. As DNA, the CDR3 is TGCGCCAGCAGCTTGGCCGGGGGGTGGAACACTGAAGCTTTCTTT. The encoded protein is CASSLAGGWNTEAFF.

A single count supports this clone. The chain combines TRBV18 with TRBJ1-2; 7 bases are shared with TRBD1. Germline V gene data show CDR1 as KGHSH and CDR2 as LQKENI. CDR3 length: 14 residues. V trimming: 6 bases; J trimming: 8 bases; junction bases outside the gene matches: 12. This CDR3 reads CASSRTGRDKGYTF. The CDR3 DNA follows: TGTGCCAGCTCGAGGACAGGCAGGGATAAAGGCTACACCTTC.

This sequence joins TRBV19 and TRBJ2-4; 7 bases line up with TRBD1. Germline CDR1 reads LNHDA; CDR2 reads SQIVND (reference sequence). Trimming took 4 bases from V and 7 from J; bases not matched to a gene: 4. This CDR3 is 13 amino acids long. The CDR3 nucleotides are TGTGCCAGTAGTACCGACAGGGTTAACATTCAGTACTTC. This codes for CASSTDRVNIQYF.

The rearrangement links TRBV19 to TRBJ1-5; 9 bases match TRBD1. Germline V lookup: CDR1 LNHDA, CDR2 SQIVND (reference sequence). This CDR3 is 16 amino acids long. J lost 0 bases, V lost 5 bases, and 5 bases had no gene match. The CDR3 sequence is CASSRQGEYSNQPQHF. CDR3 nucleotide sequence: TGTGCCAGTAGTCGACAGGGGGAATATAGCAATCAGCCCCAGCATTTT.

This clone was seen a single time. This chain connects TRBV4-3 to TRBJ2-7; perhaps TRBD1 as D (6 bases). This CDR3 is 14 amino acids long. V dropped 1 base and J dropped 4 bases, with 11 bases sitting between them. Germline CDR1 LGHNA, CDR2 YSLEER. CDR3 DNA sequence: TGCGCCAGCAGCCAAGGGACAGTCGGGTACGAGCAGTACTTC. As protein: CASSQGTVGYEQYF.

The chain links TRBV7-8 to TRBJ2-6; tentative D call: TRBD1 (6 bases). Germline CDR1 SGHVS, CDR2 FQNEAQ. The CDR3 runs to 16 residues. V gave up 5 bases and J gave up 4 bases, with 15 bases separating them. CDR3 nucleotide sequence: TGTGCCAGCAGCGACCTCAGGGGTTCAGGGGCCAACGTCCTGACTTTC. Translated, it gives CASSDLRGSGANVLTF.

The chain recombines TRBV7-9 with TRBJ2-2; TRBD1 is a possible D gene (5 bases). Germline V lookup: CDR1 SEHNR, CDR2 FQNEAQ (reference sequence). The CDR3 is 16 amino acids. The V and J ends lost 1 base and 5 bases respectively, with 14 bases between them. As DNA, the CDR3 is TGTGCCAGCAGCTTAGGCAGGGAATCCCGAACCGGGGAGCTGTTTTTT. This translates into CASSLGRESRTGELFF.

This clone is a singleton in its sample. The rearrangement uses TRBV27 and TRBJ1-5, with a possible D match to TRBD1 (6 bases). Germline-derived CDR1 and CDR2 are MNHEY and SMNVEV (reference sequence). The CDR3 consists of 14 residues. V shed 6 bases and J shed 1 base, with 10 bases lying between them. CDR3 sequence (DNA): TGTGCCAGCAGCAGGGGCAGGAGCAATCAGCCCCAGCATTTT. This translates into CASSRGRSNQPQHF.

The rearrangement uses TRBV6-2 or TRBV6-3 and TRBJ2-3, with 10 bases aligning to TRBD2. With V trimmed by 2 bases and J by 5 bases, 4 bases remained unmatched. This CDR3 is 15 amino acids long. Germline loops: CDR1 MNHEY, CDR2 SVGEGT. CDR3 in amino acids: CASSYLAGARDTQYF. The CDR3 nucleotides read TGTGCCAGCAGTTACCTAGCGGGAGCGAGAGATACGCAGTATTTT.

The chain employs TRBV28 and TRBJ1-6; tentatively, D is TRBD1 (5 bases). Trimming left V 6 bases short and J 5 bases short, with 14 bases between. Germline V gives CDR1 MDHEN, CDR2 SYDVKM. The CDR3 runs to 15 residues. This CDR3 reads CASRGTRGDNSPLHF. DNA for the CDR3: TGTGCCAGCAGGGGAACAAGGGGTGATAATTCACCCCTCCACTTT.

With respect to this clone: At one end the junction does not follow the germline gene, possibly because of a read error. J is TRBJ2-5 and V is TRBV18; D not certain. CDR3 size: 15 residues. Germline V CDR1 and CDR2: KGHSH, LQKENI. Here the CDR3 DNA reads TGTGCCAGCTCACCACAGACTTCCACTCAAGGGACCCAGTACTTC. This translates into CASSPQTSTQGTQYF.

The gene calls are TRBV12-3 or TRBV12-4 and TRBJ1-2; D call uncertain. V lost 5 bases to trimming and J lost 0 bases, with 7 bases between them. The CDR3 spans 13 residues. CDR3 nucleotides: TGTGCCAGCAGTGACACCCCTAACTATGGCTACACCTTC. Its translation is CASSDTPNYGYTF.

The chain joins TRBV28 to TRBJ2-4, with 11 bases matching TRBD2. From germline, CDR1 is MDHEN and CDR2 SYDVKM. The ends lost 3 bases at V and 4 bases at J; junction bases unmatched: 2. The CDR3 contains 15 residues. The CDR3 loop is CASSLPSGRKNIQYF. DNA of the CDR3: TGTGCCAGCAGTTTGCCTAGCGGGAGGAAAAACATTCAGTACTTC.

This clone appeared a few times. The chain has TRBV19 and TRBJ2-5, with TRBD2 as a possible D gene (5 bases). CDR3 length equals 12 residues. Deletions cut 7 bases from V and 7 bases from J, with 13 bases between. Germline lookup yields CDR1 LNHDA and CDR2 SQIVND (reference sequence). DNA of the CDR3: TGTGCCAGTATGGAGGTTGGCGGGACCCAGTACTTC. It is translated as CASMEVGGTQYF.

The rearrangement uses TRBV19 and TRBJ2-2; 7 bases line up with TRBD2. The germline CDR1 and CDR2 sequences are LNHDA and SQIVND (reference sequence). Trimming cost V 4 bases and J 3 bases; bases outside gene matches: 8. The CDR3 has 16 amino acids. CDR3 sequence: CASSTYTGGYTGELFF. The CDR3 DNA is TGTGCCAGTAGTACTTATACGGGGGGATACACCGGGGAGCTGTTTTTT.

V gene TRBV25-1 combines with J gene TRBJ2-2; 14 positions match TRBD2. Germline-derived CDR1 and CDR2 are MGHDK and SYGVNS. The CDR3 runs 17 residues. Trimming removed 2 bases from V and 7 bases from J; junction bases left unmatched: 6. The CDR3 is CASSEGLAGGLRGELFF. The DNA for the CDR3 is TGTGCCAGCAGTGAAGGACTAGCGGGAGGACTCCGCGGGGAGCTGTTTTTT.

The genes are TRBV30 and TRBJ2-7; the D gene is possibly TRBD1 (5 bases). Germline V gene lookup returns CDR1 GTSNPN and CDR2 SVGIG (reference sequence). V shed 1 base and J shed 1 base, with 8 bases lying between them. The CDR3 has 13 residues. CDR3 residues: CAWSEGSSYEQYF. CDR3 coding DNA: TGTGCCTGGAGTGAGGGGTCATCCTACGAGCAGTACTTC.

The rearrangement joins TRBV5-4 to TRBJ2-7, with 10 bases fitting TRBD2. This CDR3 is built from 17 residues. Germline V gene lookup returns CDR1 SGHNT and CDR2 YYREEE (reference sequence). V lost 3 bases, J lost 1 base, and 10 bases stayed unmatched. CDR3 DNA: TGTGCCAGCAGCTGGTCTCAACTAGCGGGAATATCCTACGAGCAGTACTTC. This sequence encodes CASSWSQLAGISYEQYF.

The rearrangement joins TRBV19 to TRBJ2-7, with 9 nucleotides matching TRBD2. There are 15 residues in the CDR3. Germline CDR1 reads LNHDA; CDR2 reads SQIVND (reference sequence). The junction had 6 bases not matched to a gene; V was cut back by 6 bases and J by 0 bases. CDR3 DNA: TGTGCCAGTAGGACGTCGACTAGCGGCTCCTACGAGCAGTACTTC. It encodes CASRTSTSGSYEQYF.